These 32 T cell receptor beta chains were all obtained from the same sample, sequenced in a study of T cell responses to AZD1222 COVID-19 vaccine. Using immunoSEQ multiplex PCR, the repertoire was profiled, and TCRdb retains in-frame clones only, with some absent. The table has under 110,000 clones, about 90% seen once; the top ten hold about 15%. The sample was peripheral blood, taken on day 0 of AZD1222 vaccination. The receptors stem from an adult in good health.

The rearrangement joins TRBV28 to TRBJ1-2; no definite D call. With 3 bases removed from V and 0 bases from J, the gap between germline ends came to 8 bases. The CDR3 spans 14 residues. CDR1 MDHEN and CDR2 SYDVKM come from the germline V gene. The CDR3 DNA reads TGTGCCAGCAGTTTTTCGGCGTCTAACTATGGCTACACCTTC. Encoded protein: CASSFSASNYGYTF.

This clone was counted once. This chain joins TRBV19 and TRBJ1-5; D is unresolved. Trimming removed 0 bases at V and 6 bases at J, with 6 bases between. The CDR3 loop spans 13 amino acids. The germline V gene has CDR1 LNHDA and CDR2 SQIVND (reference sequence). The CDR3 loop reads CASSIDWGQPQHF. The DNA of the CDR3 is TGTGCCAGTAGTATAGACTGGGGTCAGCCCCAGCATTTT.

In this sample, this clone turned up once. The chain recombines TRBV6-1 with TRBJ1-3, with a tentative D call TRBD1 (5 bases). Germline V gene sequence: CDR1 MNHNS, CDR2 SASEGT. V lost 1 base, J lost 0 bases, and 19 bases lay in between. This CDR3 region has 19 residues. This CDR3 reads CASSEDILLLGGSGNTIYF. As DNA, the CDR3 is TGTGCCAGCAGTGAAGACATCCTCCTTCTTGGGGGCTCTGGAAACACCATATATTTT.

This chain connects TRBV19 to TRBJ2-6; D is uncertain. Trimming pared 5 bases from V and 1 base from J, leaving 6 bases between. Germline CDR1 LNHDA, CDR2 SQIVND (reference sequence). The CDR3 spans 14 residues. CDR3: CASSGGSGANVLTF. For the CDR3, the DNA is TGTGCCAGTAGTGGCGGATCTGGGGCCAACGTCCTGACTTTC.

V and J are TRBV5-1 and TRBJ1-2; the D is unclear. This CDR3 is built from 15 residues. V was cut by 6 bases and J by 4 bases, with 19 bases left in between. Looked up from germline, CDR1 is SGHRS and CDR2 is YFSETQ. CDR3 in amino acids: CASTPTGSDGYGYTF. CDR3 in DNA: TGCGCCAGCACCCCAACCGGGTCTGATGGCTATGGCTACACCTTC.

This clone was found a few times. This chain joins TRBV12-3 or TRBV12-4 and TRBJ2-3; D gene ambiguous. This CDR3 has 11 amino acids. Trimming shortened V by 9 bases and J by 1 base, and 5 bases separated the two germline ends. Written as DNA, the CDR3 is TGTGCCAGTCGCCGCACAGATACGCAGTATTTT. It is translated as CASRRTDTQYF.

The chain joins TRBV28 to TRBJ2-5; unclear D gene. This CDR3 spans 15 amino acids. Germline CDR1 MDHEN, CDR2 SYDVKM. V gave up 6 bases and J gave up 5 bases, with 19 bases separating them. The chain's CDR3 is CASSIEVGPGETQYF. The CDR3 DNA is TGTGCCAGCAGCATAGAAGTCGGGCCCGGGGAGACCCAGTACTTC.

The gene calls are TRBV6-2 or TRBV6-3 and TRBJ1-3; D is unclear. CDR3 length: 14 amino acids. Germline loops: CDR1 MNHEY, CDR2 SVGEGT. The V end was cut by 5 bases, the J end by 0 bases, with 8 bases between. CDR3 coding DNA: TGTGCCAGCAGTACGATAGTCTCTGGAAACACCATATATTTT. Amino acids: CASSTIVSGNTIYF.

In DNA form, the CDR3 reads TGTGCCAGCAGTGAAGCACAGATGAGGGATGGCTACACCTTC. Amino acid sequence: CASSEAQMRDGYTF. This sequence joins TRBV6-1 and TRBJ1-2; D is undetermined. Trimming took off 0 bases at V and 6 bases at J, with 11 bases between the two ends. The CDR3 is 14 amino acids. The germline V gene has CDR1 MNHNS and CDR2 SASEGT.

This rearrangement joins TRBV23-1 to TRBJ1-6, with 8 bases matching TRBD1. TRBV23-1 qualifies as an ORF whose function is uncertain. V lost 6 bases, J lost 8 bases, and 9 bases stayed unmatched. This CDR3 region has 15 residues. The CDR3 loop is CASRSGGQEDSPLHF. The CDR3, as DNA: TGCGCCAGCAGGTCAGGGGGACAGGAAGATTCACCCCTCCACTTT.

The chain uses TRBV29-1 and TRBJ2-6, with D perhaps TRBD2 (5 bases). Per the germline V gene, CDR1 is SQVTM and CDR2 is ANQGSEA. The CDR3 length is 17 residues. Between the trimmed V and J ends, which lost 0 bases and 0 bases, there was a span of 12 bases. Written as DNA, the CDR3 is TGCAGCGTTGAAGAAGCGGAAAGGAGCTCTGGGGCCAACGTCCTGACTTTC. Protein sequence: CSVEEAERSSGANVLTF.

The rearrangement uses TRBV2 and TRBJ2-7; 9 bases agree with TRBD2. The ends lost 6 bases at V and 1 base at J; junction bases unmatched: 4. The CDR3 consists of 14 residues. CDR1 is SNHLY, CDR2 FYNNEI, per germline. CDR3 DNA sequence: TGTGCCAGCAGCCAACTAGCGGGTTCCTACGAGCAGTACTTC. Translating gives CASSQLAGSYEQYF.

This clone was seen only once. The chain joins TRBV7-6 to TRBJ2-7; 10 nucleotides agree with TRBD1. The germline V gene has CDR1 SGHVS and CDR2 FNYEAQ. Trimming at V came to 0 bases and at J to 4 bases, leaving 3 bases not matched to a gene. The CDR3 has 15 amino acids. CDR3 in amino acids: CASSLAGTGDYEQYF. The DNA for the CDR3 is TGTGCCAGCAGCTTAGCCGGGACAGGGGATTACGAGCAGTACTTC.

This rearrangement joins TRBV7-9 to TRBJ1-4, with 8 bases fitting TRBD1. Germline assignment: CDR1 SEHNR and CDR2 FQNEAQ (reference sequence). The CDR3 has 15 amino acids. V lost 5 bases, J lost 8 bases, and 10 bases stayed unmatched. CDR3 residues: CASSRSRGRGEKLFF. CDR3 sequence (DNA): TGTGCCAGCAGCCGAAGCAGGGGGCGCGGGGAAAAACTGTTTTTT.

The chain combines TRBV7-9 with TRBJ1-3; tentative D call: TRBD1 (6 bases). The CDR3 length is 15 residues. The germline V gene has CDR1 SEHNR and CDR2 FQNEAQ (reference sequence). Trimming removed 4 bases at V and 3 bases at J, with 13 bases between. The CDR3, as DNA: TGTGCCAGCAGCTCAGGACAGTTGGGTGGAAACACCATATATTTT. The encoded protein is CASSSGQLGGNTIYF.

The chain couples TRBV10-2 to TRBJ1-1, with TRBD1 identical over 7 bases. The V gene end was trimmed by 6 bases and the J gene end by 4 bases; junction bases not matched to a gene: 5. The CDR3 has 13 amino acids. Per germline, CDR1 WSHSY and CDR2 SAAADI. As DNA, the CDR3 is TGCGCCAGCAGAAGGGGGCTTCGCACTGAAGCTTTCTTT. As protein: CASRRGLRTEAFF.

The chain carries TRBV5-5 and TRBJ1-1; maybe TRBD1 (5 bases). The CDR3 extends over 15 amino acids. The germline V and J ends were trimmed by 2 bases and 0 bases, with 11 bases remaining between them. Per the germline V gene, CDR1 is SGHKS and CDR2 is YYEKEE (reference sequence). CDR3 residues: CASSFSGVLNTEAFF. Written as DNA, the CDR3 is TGTGCCAGCAGCTTTTCGGGGGTATTGAACACTGAAGCTTTCTTT.

The chain is built from TRBV28 and TRBJ2-7; D unresolved. V was cut by 3 bases and J by 4 bases, with 10 bases left in between. From germline, CDR1 is MDHEN and CDR2 SYDVKM. CDR3 length equals 13 residues. CDR3 DNA sequence: TGTGCCAGCAGTTTTGGGCGGCGTTACGAGCAGTACTTC. Amino acids: CASSFGRRYEQYF.

The rearrangement links TRBV6-5 to TRBJ1-5, with D possibly matching TRBD1 (5 bases). Germline CDR1 reads MNHEY; CDR2 reads SVGAGI. The ends were cut back, 5 bases at V and 7 bases at J, with 18 bases in the middle. This CDR3 region has 15 residues. This chain's CDR3 is CASSTQPQGNQPQHF. The CDR3 bases are TGTGCCAGCAGTACCCAACCCCAGGGTAACCAGCCCCAGCATTTT.

This clone has only a few counts. V gene TRBV6-5 combines with J gene TRBJ2-3; 10 bases are a match to TRBD1. The CDR3 totals 15 residues. V was pared by 4 bases and J by 3 bases, with 4 bases of the junction left unmatched. Germline values: CDR1 MNHEY, CDR2 SVGAGI. The DNA for the CDR3 is TGTGCCAGCAGTTGGGACAGGGGTGCGACAGATACGCAGTATTTT. Residues: CASSWDRGATDTQYF.

The chain carries TRBV3-1 (or the pseudogene TRBV3-2) and TRBJ1-2; D is uncertain. The V and J ends lost 4 bases and 3 bases respectively, with 9 bases between them. Germline V gene data show CDR1 as LGHDT and CDR2 as YNNKEL (reference sequence). The CDR3 is 13 amino acids. The CDR3 DNA reads as TGTGCCAGCAGCCGAACCCAAGACTATGGCTACACCTTC. It codes for CASSRTQDYGYTF.

The chain joins TRBV5-1 to TRBJ1-5; 7 nucleotides agree with TRBD1. The germline V gene encodes CDR1 SGHRS and CDR2 YFSETQ. Losses at the gene ends were 5 bases for V and 6 bases for J; bases not matched to a gene: 11. CDR3 length: 15 amino acids. Here the CDR3 reads CASRQDLQGSQPQHF. CDR3 coding DNA: TGCGCCAGCAGACAAGACCTACAGGGGAGTCAGCCCCAGCATTTT.

CDR3 region: CASSPEPKGGNTIYF. CDR3 nucleotides: TGTGCCAGCTCACCAGAGCCTAAAGGTGGAAACACCATATATTTT. The chain couples TRBV18 to TRBJ1-3; no definite D call. The CDR3 totals 15 residues. CDR1 is KGHSH and CDR2 is LQKENI in the germline V gene. The germline V and J ends were trimmed by 2 bases and 3 bases, with 11 bases remaining between them.

The rearrangement links TRBV7-2 to TRBJ1-4, with 11 positions matching TRBD1. The ends lost 3 bases at V and 7 bases at J; junction bases unmatched: 7. This CDR3 is 16 amino acids long. Germline V CDR1 and CDR2: SGHTA, FQGNSA. In DNA form, the CDR3 reads TGTGCCAGCAGCTTGGACAGGGGGCGAGTTCTTGAAAAACTGTTTTTT. Amino acid sequence: CASSLDRGRVLEKLFF.

This rearrangement joins TRBV3-1 (or the pseudogene TRBV3-2) to TRBJ2-1; TRBD2 is a possible D gene (6 bases). The length of the CDR3 is 14 residues. Trimming cost V 0 bases and J 14 bases, with 17 bases left between them. The V gene's germline CDR1 is LGHDT and CDR2 YNNKEL (reference sequence). Here the CDR3 reads CASSQDVLADDKFF. DNA for the CDR3: TGTGCCAGCAGCCAAGATGTGTTAGCGGACGACAAGTTCTTC.

This chain links TRBV6-2 or TRBV6-3 with TRBJ1-2; the match to TRBD1 covers 11 bases. Trimming took 6 bases from V and 8 from J; bases not matched to a gene: 17. Germline V CDR1 and CDR2: MNHEY, SVGEGT. There are 17 residues in the CDR3. The CDR3 DNA sequence: TGTGCCAGCAGCCCTACCCGGGACAGGGGGTTCGTGCGGGGCTACACCTTC. This gives the protein CASSPTRDRGFVRGYTF.

The chain combines TRBV19 with TRBJ1-2; no firm D call. Trimming removed 3 bases at V and 1 base at J, with 3 bases between. Germline CDR1 and CDR2: LNHDA and SQIVND (reference sequence). There are 12 residues in the CDR3. The CDR3 DNA follows: TGTGCCAGTAGTATTTATAACTATGGCTACACCTTC. Translated, it gives CASSIYNYGYTF.

The chain combines TRBV19 with TRBJ1-2; perhaps TRBD1 as D (5 bases). Trimming took 7 bases from V and 4 from J, leaving 13 bases between them. The CDR3 has 13 residues. Germline V gene data show CDR1 as LNHDA and CDR2 as SQIVND (reference sequence). CDR3 region: CASTPTASYGYTF. For the CDR3, the DNA is TGTGCCAGTACCCCGACAGCCAGCTATGGCTACACCTTC. The variable domain in full, completed from reference TRBV19 and TRBJ1-2, reads DGGITQSPKYLFRKEGQNVTLSCEQNLNHDAMYWYRQDPGQGLRLIYYSQIVNDFQKGDIAEGYSVSREKKESFPLTVTSAQKNPTAFYLCASTPTASYGYTFGSGTRLTVV.

This chain links TRBV30 with TRBJ2-3; D gene uncertain. Germline lookup yields CDR1 GTSNPN and CDR2 SVGIG (reference sequence). Trimming cost V 2 bases and J 0 bases, with 12 bases left between them. This CDR3 is 15 amino acids long. The CDR3 nucleotides read TGTGCCTGGAGTATTAGCTACTATAGCACAGATACGCAGTATTTT. Amino acid sequence: CAWSISYYSTDTQYF.

A single count supports this clone. The V gene is TRBV27, the J gene TRBJ1-6; D may be TRBD1 (6 bases). Looked up from germline, CDR1 is MNHEY and CDR2 is SMNVEV (reference sequence). The CDR3 sequence is 13 residues long. V was clipped by 3 bases and J by 7 bases, with 7 bases between them. The CDR3 nucleotides read TGTGCCAGCAGTTTTAGGGGGAATTCACCCCTCCACTTT. It specifies CASSFRGNSPLHF.

V gene TRBV14 combines with J gene TRBJ2-3; TRBD2 agrees at 9 bases. This CDR3 is 15 amino acids long. Germline CDR1 reads SGHDN; CDR2 reads FVKESK. Trimming at V came to 4 bases and at J to 1 base, leaving 3 bases not matched to a gene. CDR3 region: CASSPRLAGTDTQYF. The DNA of the CDR3 is TGTGCCAGCAGCCCGAGACTAGCGGGCACAGATACGCAGTATTTT.

Only one count was recorded for this clone. The chain couples TRBV5-1 to TRBJ2-3; the D gene is possibly TRBD1 (5 bases). Trimming removed 4 bases at V and 0 bases at J, with 9 bases between. CDR1 SGHRS and CDR2 YFSETQ come from the germline V gene. This CDR3 spans 14 amino acids. As DNA, the CDR3 is TGCGCCAGCAGCCCCGACAGTAGCACAGATACGCAGTATTTT. Its protein is CASSPDSSTDTQYF.